This TCR beta chain was observed in a study of blood T cell repertoires in COVID-19. Study-wide context: Acute and convalescent COVID-19 specimens originated in the United States, Italy and Spain. PBMCs, B-cell-depleted T cells, or T cells provided the cDNA or gDNA that made up the material.

Germline V CDR1 and CDR2: SGHRS, YFSETQ. This CDR3 spans 13 amino acids. Deletions cut 1 base from V and 1 base from J, with 5 bases between. As handled by the study authors: Reference gene primer amplification gave nucleated cell count estimates. TCRdb keeps only in-frame clones here, not all; method: immunoSEQ multiplex PCR. That table is the source of V, J and clone size, and D and trimming were worked out from the DNA. The sample contains 100,000 to 150,000 clones, less than 90% of which appear only once. Material: peripheral blood. The source of this sequence is a woman older than 75 with acute or convalescent COVID-19. J is TRBJ1-1 and V is TRBV5-1, with D possibly being TRBD1 (5 bases). The CDR3 bases are TGCGCCAGCAGCTTGACAGGGAACACTGAAGCTTTCTTT. This gives the protein CASSLTGNTEAFF.